These 31 T cell receptor beta chains were all obtained from the same sample, sequenced in a study of T cells in Graves' hyperthyroidism and ophthalmopathy. The TCR beta CDR3 regions underwent amplification using RNA transcripts as the source. RT-PCR in the first round (using the HTBI primer set) targeted the TCR CDR3. From the multiplex PCR reads, TCRdb called clonotypes with MiXCR, one entry per CDR3 protein. The table has roughly 700,000 distinct CDR3 sequences, 15% to 20% seen once. The sample comprised blood. These receptor sequences come from a man aged 45-60 years with Graves' hyperthyroidism.

This clonotype was seen ten or more times. Here the CDR3 reads CASSPDVGTAGYTF. The CDR3 nucleotides read TGTGCCAGCAGCCCGGATGTTGGGACGGCAGGCTACACCTTC. V is TRBV7-9 and J is TRBJ1-2; possibly TRBD1 for D (5 bases). Trimming took off 5 bases at V and 8 bases at J, with 18 bases between the two ends. This CDR3 comprises 14 residues. From germline, CDR1 is SEHNR and CDR2 FQNEAQ (reference sequence).

This clonotype was seen more than once but under ten times. The CDR3 DNA follows: TGTGCCAGCTCAAGCACAGGGATTCAGGCGGGCATGAACACTGAAGCTTTCTTT. Translation gives CASSSTGIQAGMNTEAFF. The chain employs TRBV18 and TRBJ1-1, with D perhaps TRBD1 (6 bases). The V and J ends lost 5 bases and 0 bases respectively, with 22 bases between them. Looked up from germline, CDR1 is KGHSH and CDR2 is LQKENI. The CDR3 covers 18 residues.

The table lists this clonotype with many counts. V and J are TRBV27 and TRBJ2-7; 9 positions agree with TRBD1. This CDR3 is 18 amino acids long. Germline-derived CDR1 and CDR2 are MNHEY and SMNVEV (reference sequence). J lost 3 bases, V lost 0 bases, and 12 bases had no gene match. The CDR3 DNA sequence: TGTGCCAGCAGTTTATCTGGACAGGGGCCCACCTCCATCTACGAGCAGTACTTC. It encodes CASSLSGQGPTSIYEQYF.

The chain is built from TRBV6-5 and TRBJ2-2; D not certain. Trimming shortened V by 0 bases and J by 2 bases, and 7 bases separated the two germline ends. The CDR3 has 15 residues. Germline CDR1 MNHEY, CDR2 SVGAGI. The CDR3: CASSYSVINTGELFF. In DNA form, the CDR3 reads TGTGCCAGCAGTTACTCAGTCATAAACACCGGGGAGCTGTTTTTT.

This clonotype was picked up many times. This chain connects TRBV24-1 to TRBJ2-1; D ambiguous. V was pared by 4 bases and J by 7 bases, with 10 bases between. CDR1 is KGHDR, CDR2 SFDVKD, per germline. The CDR3 spans 13 residues. CDR3 loop: CATSDPDTNEQFF. The CDR3 coding sequence is TGTGCCACCAGTGACCCTGACACTAATGAGCAGTTCTTC.

This clonotype was detected many times. V usage is TRBV28 and J usage is TRBJ1-1, with D perhaps matching TRBD1 (6 bases). V was cut by 5 bases and J by 1 base, with 17 bases left in between. Germline lookup yields CDR1 MDHEN and CDR2 SYDVKM. The CDR3 length is 16 residues. Here the CDR3 reads CASSTRLRDKNTEAFF. The CDR3 nucleotides read TGTGCCAGCAGTACCCGACTTCGGGACAAGAACACTGAAGCTTTCTTT.

As DNA, the CDR3 is TGTGCCAGCAGCCTGAGGGACGGCTATTCCTACGAGCAGTACTTC. It codes for CASSLRDGYSYEQYF. The chain joins TRBV3-1 to TRBJ2-7; D tentatively fits TRBD1 or TRBD2 (5 bases each). The CDR3 contains 15 residues. Germline V gene lookup returns CDR1 LGHDT and CDR2 YNNKEL (reference sequence). Trimming took 4 bases from V and 1 from J, leaving 14 bases between them.

The chain links TRBV9 to TRBJ1-2; tentative D call: TRBD1 (5 bases). The CDR3 extends over 12 amino acids. V dropped 6 bases and J dropped 10 bases, with 16 bases sitting between them. Germline V gene data show CDR1 as SGDLS and CDR2 as YYNGEE. CDR3 in DNA: TGTGCCAGCAATTCCGAGGGGCAGATCTACACCTTC. Its protein product is CASNSEGQIYTF.

There are a few counts of this clonotype. This chain uses TRBV11-2 with TRBJ2-4; D uncertain. CDR1 and CDR2 (germline): SGHAT, FQNNGV. With 6 bases removed from V and 11 bases from J, the gap between germline ends came to 20 bases. The length of the CDR3 is 14 residues. The CDR3 DNA sequence: TGTGCCAGCAGTGAAGCTAGAAGAAGGGTCCTTCAGTACTTC. This translates into CASSEARRRVLQYF.

This clonotype was seen ten or more times. The chain joins TRBV9 to TRBJ1-1, with no clear D. CDR1 and CDR2 (germline): SGDLS, YYNGEE. The V and J ends lost 0 bases and 5 bases respectively, with 14 bases between them. The CDR3 consists of 15 residues. The CDR3 sequence: CASSVEGSRRTEAFF. The CDR3 DNA reads TGTGCCAGCAGCGTAGAGGGTAGTAGGAGAACTGAAGCTTTCTTT.

Many counts were recorded for this clonotype. The chain employs TRBV7-8 and TRBJ2-7, with D tentatively TRBD1 or TRBD2 (5 bases each). Germline assignment: CDR1 SGHVS and CDR2 FQNEAQ. Trimming left V 3 bases short and J 5 bases short, with 11 bases between. The CDR3 is 13 amino acids. Written as DNA, the CDR3 is TGTGCCAGCAGCTTGGGGGTGAGCAACGAGCAGTACTTC. Translated, it gives CASSLGVSNEQYF.

This clonotype came up many times. The J gene is TRBJ2-1, the V gene TRBV12-3 or TRBV12-4, with 10 bases that match TRBD1. The V gene end was trimmed by 6 bases and the J gene end by 6 bases; junction bases not matched to a gene: 8. The CDR3 is 15 residues long. The CDR3 DNA reads TGTGCCAGCAGGGCCGGGACAGGGGTTATCAATGAGCAGTTCTTC. The encoded protein is CASRAGTGVINEQFF.

The chain combines TRBV4-1 with TRBJ2-2, with D unresolved. The CDR3 has 16 residues. CDR1 and CDR2 from the germline V gene are MGHRA and YSYEKL. V dropped 0 bases and J dropped 7 bases, with 15 bases sitting between them. The CDR3 protein is CASSQDRGFLVGELFF. In DNA form, the CDR3 reads TGCGCCAGCAGCCAAGATCGTGGATTTCTGGTCGGGGAGCTGTTTTTT.

This clonotype was observed many times. The chain has TRBV2 and TRBJ1-1; no reliable D call. The CDR3 is 14 amino acids. V shed 2 bases and J shed 3 bases, with 10 bases lying between them. Per the germline V gene, CDR1 is SNHLY and CDR2 is FYNNEI. This CDR3 is CASSENFYYTEAFF. CDR3 in DNA: TGTGCCAGCAGTGAAAATTTCTATTACACTGAAGCTTTCTTT.

The table lists this clonotype with many counts. V gene TRBV7-3 combines with J gene TRBJ2-1; TRBD2 agrees at 9 bases. The CDR3 covers 15 residues. Trimming at V came to 3 bases and at J to 8 bases, leaving 8 bases not matched to a gene. Germline V gene sequence: CDR1 SGHTA, CDR2 FQGTGA. In nucleotides, the CDR3 is TGTGCCAGCAGCTTGGCTAGCGGGATGGCCTATGAGCAGTTCTTC. The encoded protein is CASSLASGMAYEQFF.

At least ten counts were recorded for this clonotype. CDR3 loop: CSARDPGRDQPQHF. DNA of the CDR3: TGCAGTGCTAGAGATCCAGGTCGCGATCAGCCCCAGCATTTT. This rearrangement joins TRBV20-1 to TRBJ1-5; D is ambiguous. The CDR3 contains 14 residues. The germline V gene encodes CDR1 DFQATT and CDR2 SNEGSKA (reference sequence). Deletions cut 0 bases from V and 5 bases from J, with 11 bases between.

This clonotype was counted at least ten times. The chain recombines TRBV11-2 with TRBJ2-7; 7 nucleotides line up with TRBD1. Looked up from germline, CDR1 is SGHAT and CDR2 is FQNNGV. V was pared by 0 bases and J by 4 bases, with 9 bases of the junction left unmatched. The CDR3 has 16 amino acids. The CDR3 sequence is CASSLDPTGAKYEQYF. CDR3 sequence (DNA): TGTGCCAGCAGCTTAGACCCCACAGGGGCAAAATACGAGCAGTACTTC.

CDR3 residues: CASSQRQGTETQYF. CDR3 sequence (DNA): TGTGCCAGCAGCCAACGACAGGGGACAGAGACCCAGTACTTC. The chain employs TRBV28 and TRBJ2-5; TRBD1 agrees at 8 bases. V lost 6 bases and J lost 4; bases outside the gene matches: 7. This CDR3 is built from 14 residues. Germline lookup yields CDR1 MDHEN and CDR2 SYDVKM.

This clonotype was picked up many times. The chain links TRBV20-1 to TRBJ2-7; 7 bases fit TRBD2. Germline CDR1 is DFQATT and CDR2 is SNEGSKA (reference sequence). The CDR3 runs 13 residues. The V and J ends lost 7 bases and 0 bases, in that order; junction bases with no gene match: 6. The CDR3 coding sequence is TGCAGTGACGACGGGGGGATCTCCTACGAGCAGTACTTC. It is translated as CSDDGGISYEQYF.

Regarding this clonotype: This sequence may be a read error, since a much larger clone differs from it by one base. V gene TRBV2 combines with J gene TRBJ2-4; D gene ambiguous. In germline, CDR1 is SNHLY, CDR2 FYNNEI. This CDR3 is 15 amino acids long. The CDR3 bases are TGTGCCGGCTCAGGTACAATAGCAGCCAGAAACATTCAGTACTTC. It encodes CAGSGTIAARNIQYF.

This clonotype occurred many times. The junction departs from the called germline gene at one end, perhaps through a read error. This rearrangement joins TRBV2 to TRBJ2-1, with 9 bases matching TRBD1. Germline V CDR1 and CDR2: SNHLY, FYNNEI. There are 15 residues in the CDR3. The CDR3 DNA sequence: TGTGCCAACAGTCTTACTACAGGGGGCCAGGGTGAGCAGTTCTTC. Protein: CANSLTTGGQGEQFF.

This clonotype was detected ten times or more. The chain is built from TRBV5-1 and TRBJ2-2; 9 bases agree with TRBD2. CDR1 is SGHRS, CDR2 YFSETQ, per germline. This CDR3 comprises 17 residues. Trimming removed 0 bases from V and 5 bases from J; junction bases left unmatched: 8. CDR3 nucleotide sequence: TGCGCCAGCAGCTTGGTTGTAGCGGGAGAGGGGACCGGGGAGCTGTTTTTT. The encoded protein is CASSLVVAGEGTGELFF.

This clonotype was picked up many times. Germline and junction disagree at one end, which may indicate a read error. The chain joins TRBV28 to TRBJ1-1; D not resolved. Germline V CDR1 and CDR2: MDHEN, SYDVKM. The length of the CDR3 is 12 residues. The CDR3 sequence is CAAKTRNTEAFF. Written as DNA, the CDR3 is TGTGCCGCGAAGACACGGAACACTGAAGCCTTCTTT.

This clonotype has at least ten counts. This chain joins TRBV3-1 and TRBJ2-5; 9 bases map to TRBD2. The V segment lost 1 base and the J segment 5 bases; nucleotides outside the gene matches: 5. The CDR3 extends over 15 amino acids. Germline lookup yields CDR1 LGHDT and CDR2 YNNKEL (reference sequence). This CDR3 is CASSQGGRAVETQYF. CDR3 bases: TGTGCCAGCAGCCAAGGCGGGAGGGCCGTGGAGACCCAGTACTTC.

A note on this clonotype: A junction end diverges from the germline sequence, so it may reflect a read error. This sequence joins TRBV7-2 and TRBJ2-3; D may be TRBD2 (6 bases). This CDR3 region has 15 residues. In germline, CDR1 is SGHTA, CDR2 FQGNSA. CDR3 in amino acids: CASTLRRDGADTQYF. CDR3 coding DNA: TGTGCTAGCACCCTAAGGCGGGATGGGGCAGATACGCAGTATTTT.

This clonotype was picked up many times. The CDR3 reads CASRGQVYFTDTQYF. CDR3 nucleotide sequence: TGTGCCAGCAGGGGACAGGTCTATTTCACAGATACGCAGTATTTT. The chain recombines TRBV2 with TRBJ2-3, with 8 bases fitting TRBD1. The CDR3 spans 15 residues. V shed 6 bases and J 2 bases; nucleotides not matched to a gene: 7. In germline, CDR1 is SNHLY, CDR2 FYNNEI.

For this clonotype: An end of the junction does not agree with germline; a read error may underlie this. V and J are TRBV24-1 and TRBJ1-2; 8 bases align to TRBD1. The V gene's germline CDR1 is KGHDR and CDR2 SFDVKD. This CDR3 region has 16 residues. CDR3 amino acids: CTTSDLGQGATYGYTF. CDR3 DNA: TGTACCACCAGTGATTTAGGCCAGGGGGCGACCTATGGCTACACCTTC.

This clonotype was detected many times. The J gene is TRBJ2-1, the V gene TRBV20-1, with TRBD2 identical over 14 bases. This CDR3 has 14 residues. Germline values: CDR1 DFQATT, CDR2 SNEGSKA (reference sequence). In DNA, the CDR3 is TGCAGCTCCCAGACTAGCGGGAGGGTCAATGAGCAGTTCTTC. Encoded protein: CSSQTSGRVNEQFF.

This clonotype has ten or more counts. V usage is TRBV12-3 or TRBV12-4 and J usage is TRBJ2-3; 9 bases fit TRBD1. This CDR3 is built from 15 residues. The J segment lost 6 bases and the V segment lost 6 bases, leaving 10 bases of the junction unmatched. In DNA, the CDR3 is TGTGCCAGCAGACAAGGGGGACAGGGAGTGGATACGCAGTATTTT. It encodes CASRQGGQGVDTQYF.

This clonotype has more than one count but fewer than ten. V and J are TRBV6-1 and TRBJ1-1; 7 positions match TRBD1. Trimming removed 5 bases from V and 4 bases from J; junction bases left unmatched: 10. CDR1 and CDR2 from the germline V gene are MNHNS and SASEGT. This CDR3 is 15 amino acids long. CDR3 in amino acids: CASSPNTGAFTEAFF. As DNA, the CDR3 is TGTGCCAGCAGTCCGAACACAGGGGCGTTCACTGAAGCTTTCTTT.

At least ten counts were recorded for this clonotype. The J gene is TRBJ2-1, the V gene TRBV11-2, with a weak D call TRBD2 (6 bases). The ends were cut back, 5 bases at V and 3 bases at J, with 11 bases in the middle. The length of the CDR3 is 14 residues. Germline assignment: CDR1 SGHAT and CDR2 FQNNGV. CDR3 sequence (DNA): TGTGCCAGCAGCCCGGGGGTCTTCTACAATGAGCAGTTCTTC. It is translated as CASSPGVFYNEQFF.